The 17 T cell receptor beta chains reported below all come from one sample, sequenced in a study of T cell responses to AZD1222 COVID-19 vaccine. Measured with immunoSEQ multiplex PCR; TCRdb has only the in-frame clones, and not every one. This table holds approximately 100,000 clones, approximately 81% found once. The sample consisted of peripheral blood, taken 28 days after the second AZD1222 dose. These receptors all come from an adult who received the AZD1222 COVID-19 vaccine.

Details on this clone: The same CDR3 can be traced to other DNA sequences in this sample. This rearrangement joins TRBV29-1 to TRBJ2-7; 9 nucleotides match TRBD1. In germline, CDR1 is SQVTM, CDR2 ANQGSEA. The V segment lost 7 bases and the J segment 5 bases; nucleotides outside the gene matches: 6. This CDR3 has 12 amino acids. The CDR3 DNA follows: TGCAGCGCAGGGACAGGGAACCACGAGCAGTACTTC. Encoded protein: CSAGTGNHEQYF.

Only a few counts were recorded for this clone. J is TRBJ1-4 and V is TRBV27; perhaps TRBD1 as D (5 bases). Germline V gene data show CDR1 as MNHEY and CDR2 as SMNVEV (reference sequence). The CDR3 runs 13 residues. Trimming took 5 bases from V and 11 from J, leaving 15 bases between them. Here the CDR3 DNA reads TGTGCCAGCAGTCGAGGCCACAGGATGAAACTGTTTTTT. It specifies CASSRGHRMKLFF.

The chain carries TRBV7-8 and TRBJ2-3, with D perhaps matching TRBD1 or TRBD2 (6 bases each). Trimming cost V 2 bases and J 5 bases, with 17 bases left between them. CDR3 size: 16 residues. Germline V gene data show CDR1 as SGHVS and CDR2 as FQNEAQ. CDR3 residues: CASSLFAGGRIDTQYF. CDR3 in DNA: TGTGCCAGCAGCTTATTTGCCGGGGGCCGAATAGATACGCAGTATTTT.

CDR3 protein: CATSDGGGRQETQYF. For the CDR3, the DNA is TGTGCCACCAGTGACGGGGGTGGCAGACAAGAGACCCAGTACTTC. The rearrangement uses TRBV24-1 and TRBJ2-5; perhaps TRBD2 as D (6 bases). Germline loops: CDR1 KGHDR, CDR2 SFDVKD. V gave up 4 bases and J gave up 2 bases, with 13 bases separating them. CDR3 size: 15 residues.

This rearrangement joins TRBV3-1 (or the pseudogene TRBV3-2) to TRBJ2-2; the match to TRBD1 covers 7 bases. This CDR3 spans 15 amino acids. Germline CDR1 is LGHDT and CDR2 is YNNKEL (reference sequence). V dropped 4 bases and J dropped 8; count of bases not matched to a gene: 10. CDR3 DNA sequence: TGTGCCAGCAGCCCGGGACAGAACACAGGGGGGGAGCTGTTTTTT. Translated, it gives CASSPGQNTGGELFF.

CDR3 loop: CASSIPASGNTDTQYF. The CDR3 DNA follows: TGTGCCAGCAGCATCCCTGCTAGCGGGAACACAGATACGCAGTATTTT. The chain uses TRBV7-2 and TRBJ2-3; 9 bases match TRBD2. The CDR3 runs 16 residues. J was trimmed by 2 bases and V by 5 bases; bases with no gene match: 8. CDR1 and CDR2 from the germline V gene are SGHTA and FQGNSA.

V and J are TRBV24-1 and TRBJ2-1; no reliable D call. Germline assignment: CDR1 KGHDR and CDR2 SFDVKD. The CDR3 runs 13 residues. Trimming left V 10 bases short and J 3 bases short, with 12 bases between. The CDR3 loop is CATYDWDYNEQFF. CDR3 sequence (DNA): TGTGCCACTTACGATTGGGACTACAATGAGCAGTTCTTC.

This clone was seen more than once but under ten times. The chain couples TRBV14 to TRBJ2-1; D is perhaps TRBD2 (6 bases). The CDR3 covers 17 residues. Trimming took 4 bases from V and 4 from J, leaving 20 bases between them. Germline loops: CDR1 SGHDN, CDR2 FVKESK. In nucleotides, the CDR3 is TGTGCCAGCAGCCCACGTCCCCGGGAGTCCCTATACAATGAGCAGTTCTTC. Protein: CASSPRPRESLYNEQFF.

The rearrangement links TRBV6-5 to TRBJ1-2; 7 nucleotides match TRBD1. CDR3 length: 15 residues. Per germline, CDR1 MNHEY and CDR2 SVGAGI. V gave up 4 bases and J gave up 0 bases; unmatched junction bases: 5. CDR3 amino acids: CASSLGQITNYGYTF. CDR3 coding DNA: TGTGCCAGCAGTTTGGGACAGATAACTAACTATGGCTACACCTTC.

This rearrangement joins TRBV10-3 to TRBJ2-7; 8 nucleotides match TRBD1. The CDR3 loop spans 13 amino acids. Germline-derived CDR1 and CDR2 are ENHRY and SYGVKD. With V trimmed by 6 bases and J by 1 base, 2 bases remained unmatched. The CDR3: CAIRDRVSYEQYF. CDR3 DNA sequence: TGTGCCATCAGGGACAGGGTTTCCTACGAGCAGTACTTC.

In the case of this clone: Other DNA sequences in the sample encode the same CDR3. The chain uses TRBV18 and TRBJ2-7; TRBD1 matches 10 bases. Germline loops: CDR1 KGHSH, CDR2 LQKENI. Losses at the gene ends were 3 bases for V and 2 bases for J; bases not matched to a gene: 4. CDR3 length: 15 amino acids. CDR3 protein: CASSPRTGGPYEQYF. CDR3 coding DNA: TGTGCCAGCTCACCGAGGACAGGGGGACCCTACGAGCAGTACTTC.

This clone was found a few times. CDR3 region: CASAILAYEQYF. In nucleotides, the CDR3 is TGTGCCAGCGCCATTCTAGCCTACGAGCAGTACTTC. The chain recombines TRBV28 with TRBJ2-7; D is ambiguous. V dropped 8 bases and J dropped 2 bases, with 10 bases sitting between them. Germline CDR1 MDHEN, CDR2 SYDVKM. This CDR3 has 12 residues.

The chain employs TRBV28 and TRBJ1-1, with D possibly TRBD1 on 5 matching bases. Trimming pared 7 bases from V and 4 bases from J, leaving 16 bases between. The CDR3 contains 14 residues. Germline-derived CDR1 and CDR2 are MDHEN and SYDVKM. The CDR3 region is CASTELRRGTEAFF. The CDR3 bases are TGTGCCAGCACCGAACTCCGGAGGGGCACTGAAGCTTTCTTT.

CDR3 residues: CASSLAGAGNEQFF. DNA for the CDR3: TGTGCCAGCAGTCTAGCGGGAGCGGGCAATGAGCAGTTCTTC. The chain has TRBV6-5 and TRBJ2-1, with TRBD2 matching over 10 bases. V was pared by 5 bases and J by 6 bases, with 4 bases of the junction left unmatched. Germline CDR1 and CDR2: MNHEY and SVGAGI. This CDR3 is built from 14 residues.

The chain combines TRBV11-2 with TRBJ1-1; D is undetermined. Trimming left V 0 bases short and J 6 bases short, with 11 bases between. CDR1 is SGHAT and CDR2 is FQNNGV in the germline V gene. CDR3 length: 14 amino acids. Here the CDR3 reads CASSLDGVAPEAFF. The CDR3 DNA sequence: TGTGCCAGCAGCTTAGATGGGGTCGCTCCTGAAGCTTTCTTT.

The CDR3 is CASSPTRAGNYGYTF. Written as DNA, the CDR3 is TGTGCCAGCTCACCCACCAGGGCGGGTAACTATGGCTACACCTTC. The chain employs TRBV18 and TRBJ1-2, with D possibly TRBD1 on 5 matching bases. Trimming pared 3 bases from V and 1 base from J, leaving 12 bases between. Per germline, CDR1 KGHSH and CDR2 LQKENI. The CDR3 consists of 15 residues.

The rearrangement uses TRBV24-1 and TRBJ1-4; perhaps TRBD1 as D (5 bases). The CDR3 extends over 21 amino acids. Deletions cut 1 base from V and 2 bases from J, with 25 bases between. Germline loops: CDR1 KGHDR, CDR2 SFDVKD. The CDR3 sequence is CATSDFRRGPLDPRTNEKLFF. In DNA, the CDR3 is TGTGCCACCAGTGATTTTAGGAGGGGCCCCCTTGATCCGCGGACTAATGAAAAACTGTTTTTT.